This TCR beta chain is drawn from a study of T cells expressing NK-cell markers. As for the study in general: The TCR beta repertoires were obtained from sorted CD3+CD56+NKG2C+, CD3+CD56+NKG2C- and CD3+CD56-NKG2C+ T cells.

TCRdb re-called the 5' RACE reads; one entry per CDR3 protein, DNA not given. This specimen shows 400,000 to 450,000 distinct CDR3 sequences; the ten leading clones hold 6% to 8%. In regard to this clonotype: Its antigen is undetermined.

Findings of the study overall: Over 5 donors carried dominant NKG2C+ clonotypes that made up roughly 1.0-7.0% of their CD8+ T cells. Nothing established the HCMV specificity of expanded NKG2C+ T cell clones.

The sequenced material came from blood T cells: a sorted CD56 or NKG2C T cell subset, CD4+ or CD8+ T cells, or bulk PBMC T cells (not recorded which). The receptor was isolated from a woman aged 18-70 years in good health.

The CDR3 sequence is CAISGQGTGGPNEQFF. The rearrangement joins TRBV10-3 to TRBJ2-1; TCRdb selects TRBD1, and the lack of DNA leaves this call unchecked. This CDR3 has 16 residues. Germline V gives CDR1 ENHRY, CDR2 SYGVKD.